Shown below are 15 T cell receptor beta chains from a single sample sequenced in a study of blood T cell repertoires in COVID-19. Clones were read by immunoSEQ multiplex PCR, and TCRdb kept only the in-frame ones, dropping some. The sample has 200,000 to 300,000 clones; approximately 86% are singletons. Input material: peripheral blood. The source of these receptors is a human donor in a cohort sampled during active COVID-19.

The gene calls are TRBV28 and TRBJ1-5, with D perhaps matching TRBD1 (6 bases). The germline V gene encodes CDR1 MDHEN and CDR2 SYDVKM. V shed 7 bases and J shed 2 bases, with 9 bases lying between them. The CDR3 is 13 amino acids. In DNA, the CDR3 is TGTGCCAGCAAGGGGGGGGGCAATCAGCCCCAGCATTTT. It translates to CASKGGGNQPQHF.

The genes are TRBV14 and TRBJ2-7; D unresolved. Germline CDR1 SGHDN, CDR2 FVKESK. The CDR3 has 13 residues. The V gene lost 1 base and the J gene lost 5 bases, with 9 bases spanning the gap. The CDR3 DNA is TGTGCCAGCAGCCAAGTACCTACGGACGAGCAGTACTTC. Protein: CASSQVPTDEQYF. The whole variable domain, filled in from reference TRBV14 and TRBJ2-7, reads EAGVTQFPSHSVIEKGQTVTLRCDPISGHDNLYWYRRVMGKEIKFLLHFVKESKQDESGMPNNRFLAERTGGTYSTLKVQPAELEDSGVYFCASSQVPTDEQYFGPGTRLTVT.

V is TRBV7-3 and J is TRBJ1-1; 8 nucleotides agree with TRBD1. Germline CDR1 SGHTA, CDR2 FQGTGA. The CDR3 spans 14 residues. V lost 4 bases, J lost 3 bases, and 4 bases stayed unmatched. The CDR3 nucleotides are TGTGCCAGCAGCTACGGACAGGGCGACACTGAAGCTTTCTTT. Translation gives CASSYGQGDTEAFF.

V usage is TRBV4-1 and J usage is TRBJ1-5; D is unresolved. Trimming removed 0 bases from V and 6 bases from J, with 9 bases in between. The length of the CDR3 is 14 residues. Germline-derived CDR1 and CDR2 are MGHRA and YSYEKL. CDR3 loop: CASSQEGGGQPQHF. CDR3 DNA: TGCGCCAGCAGCCAAGAAGGAGGAGGTCAGCCCCAGCATTTT.

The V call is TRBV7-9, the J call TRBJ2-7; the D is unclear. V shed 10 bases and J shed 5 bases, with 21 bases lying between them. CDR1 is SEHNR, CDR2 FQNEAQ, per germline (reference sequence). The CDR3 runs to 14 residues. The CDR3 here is CATPPGDSRHEQYF. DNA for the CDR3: TGTGCCACCCCCCCCGGAGACTCACGCCACGAGCAGTACTTC. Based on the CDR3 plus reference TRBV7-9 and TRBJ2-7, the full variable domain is DTGVSQNPRHKITKRGQNVTFRCDPISEHNRLYWYRQTLGQGPEFLTYFQNEAQLEKSRLLSDRFSAERPKGSFSTLEIQRTEQGDSAMYLCATPPGDSRHEQYFGPGTRLTVT.

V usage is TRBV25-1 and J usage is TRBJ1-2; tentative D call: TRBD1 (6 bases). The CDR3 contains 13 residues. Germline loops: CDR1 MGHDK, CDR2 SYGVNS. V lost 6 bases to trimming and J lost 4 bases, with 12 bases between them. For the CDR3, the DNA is TGTGCCAGCAGCCCGGGACACTTCTATGGCTACACCTTC. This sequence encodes CASSPGHFYGYTF.

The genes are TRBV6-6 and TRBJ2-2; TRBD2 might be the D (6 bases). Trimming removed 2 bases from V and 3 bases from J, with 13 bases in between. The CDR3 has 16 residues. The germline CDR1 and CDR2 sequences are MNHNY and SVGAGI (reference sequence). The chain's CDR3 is CASSYQLGGDTGELFF. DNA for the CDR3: TGTGCCAGCAGTTACCAACTAGGAGGGGACACCGGGGAGCTGTTTTTT.

The CDR3 spells CASSYASLYEQYF. The DNA for the CDR3 is TGTGCCAGCAGTTACGCCAGTCTCTACGAGCAGTACTTC. The chain recombines TRBV6-2 or TRBV6-3 with TRBJ2-7; D remains ambiguous. Germline-derived CDR1 and CDR2 are MNHEY and SVGEGT. This CDR3 has 13 amino acids. Trimming cost V 2 bases and J 3 bases, with 8 bases left between them.

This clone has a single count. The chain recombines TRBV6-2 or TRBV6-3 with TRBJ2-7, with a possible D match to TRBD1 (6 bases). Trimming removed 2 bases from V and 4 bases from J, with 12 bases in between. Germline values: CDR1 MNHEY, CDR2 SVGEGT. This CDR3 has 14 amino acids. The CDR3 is CASSYEQGWYEQYF. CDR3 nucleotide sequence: TGTGCCAGCAGTTACGAACAGGGTTGGTACGAGCAGTACTTC.

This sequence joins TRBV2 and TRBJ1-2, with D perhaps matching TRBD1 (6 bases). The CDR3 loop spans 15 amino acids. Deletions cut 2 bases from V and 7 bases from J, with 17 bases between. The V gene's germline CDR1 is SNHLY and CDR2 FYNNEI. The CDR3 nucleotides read TGTGCCAGCAGTGAAAGGCGCAGGGGCGAGGGTGGCTACACCTTC. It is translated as CASSERRRGEGGYTF.

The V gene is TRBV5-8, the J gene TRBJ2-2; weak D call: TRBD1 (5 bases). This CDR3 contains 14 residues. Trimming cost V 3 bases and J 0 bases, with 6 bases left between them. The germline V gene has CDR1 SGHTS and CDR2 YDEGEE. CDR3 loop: CASSSGPNTGELFF. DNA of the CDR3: TGTGCCAGCAGCTCAGGGCCGAACACCGGGGAGCTGTTTTTT.

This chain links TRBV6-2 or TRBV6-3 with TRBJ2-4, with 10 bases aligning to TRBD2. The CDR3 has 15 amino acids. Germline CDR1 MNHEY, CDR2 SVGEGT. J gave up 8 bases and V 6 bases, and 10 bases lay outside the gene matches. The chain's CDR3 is CASSQREGRSHIQYF. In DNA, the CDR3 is TGTGCCAGCAGCCAGCGGGAGGGCCGTTCTCACATTCAGTACTTC.

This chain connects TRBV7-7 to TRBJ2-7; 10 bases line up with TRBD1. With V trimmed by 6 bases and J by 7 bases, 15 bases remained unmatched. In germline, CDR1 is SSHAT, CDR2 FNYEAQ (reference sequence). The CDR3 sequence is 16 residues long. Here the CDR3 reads CASSDSTGTGVGEQYF. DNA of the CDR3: TGTGCCAGCAGTGATAGTACCGGGACAGGGGTGGGGGAGCAGTACTTC.

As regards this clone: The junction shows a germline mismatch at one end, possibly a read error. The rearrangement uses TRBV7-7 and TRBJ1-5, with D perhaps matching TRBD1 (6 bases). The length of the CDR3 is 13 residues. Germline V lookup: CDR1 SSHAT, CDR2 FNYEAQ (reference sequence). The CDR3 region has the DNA TGTGCTAGCAGCCTCAACAGGGATTGGCCCCAGCATTTT. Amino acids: CASSLNRDWPQHF.

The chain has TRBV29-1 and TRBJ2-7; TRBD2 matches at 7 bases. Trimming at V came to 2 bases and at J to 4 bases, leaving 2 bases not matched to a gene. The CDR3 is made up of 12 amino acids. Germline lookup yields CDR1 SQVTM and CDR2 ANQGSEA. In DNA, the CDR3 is TGCAGCGTTGAAATCGGGGGGTACGAGCAGTACTTC. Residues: CSVEIGGYEQYF.